The sequence of this T cell receptor (beta chain) was determined in a study of cytomegalovirus exposure and HLA in healthy donors. Study observations and caveats: There were a few CMV-associated chains whose specificity for CMV antigens was confirmed in vitro. Later analysis revealed greater clonal expansion in HLA-associated TCR beta chains than in equally common others. Researchers left out some V segments, among them TRBV6-2 and TRBV6-3, as indistinguishable.

Germline V gene lookup returns CDR1 LNHDA and CDR2 SQIVND (reference sequence). This CDR3 comprises 15 residues. V shed 3 bases and J shed 0 bases, with 12 bases lying between them. The primer mix had 60 Vbeta and 13 Jbeta primers. The method was immunoSEQ multiplex PCR; TCRdb's version includes in-frame clones alone and lacks a portion of them. The sample has about 160,000 clones, around 76% seen once. On this clone itself: Its antigen is unidentified.

This sequence originates from a middle-aged man in good health and CMV-seropositive. The chain carries TRBV19 and TRBJ2-7; D may be TRBD2 (6 bases). The sample was PBMCs. The CDR3 sequence is CASSMGGPNSYEQYF. The DNA of the CDR3 is TGTGCCAGTAGTATGGGGGGACCAAACTCCTACGAGCAGTACTTC.